The 28 T cell receptor beta chains listed next were all sequenced from one sample in a study of siplizumab effects on memory and regulatory T cells. The method was immunoSEQ multiplex PCR; TCRdb's version includes in-frame clones alone and lacks a portion of them. Of some 100,000 clones listed, roughly 93% are singletons. The sequencing input was non-Treg CD4+ T cells sorted from blood. Receptors originate from a human donor in good health.

The chain couples TRBV28 to TRBJ1-1; 9 positions match TRBD1. CDR3 length equals 16 residues. Trimming took 2 bases from V and 3 from J; bases not matched to a gene: 7. Germline V gene sequence: CDR1 MDHEN, CDR2 SYDVKM. The CDR3 protein is CASSLLPGQGDTEAFF. The DNA for the CDR3 is TGTGCCAGCAGTTTACTCCCGGGACAGGGTGACACTGAAGCTTTCTTT.

V is TRBV5-1 and J is TRBJ2-3, with D possibly being TRBD1 (7 bases). V lost 4 bases to trimming and J lost 4 bases, with 16 bases between them. Germline CDR1 SGHRS, CDR2 YFSETQ. This CDR3 region has 15 residues. Here the CDR3 reads CASSDITRGADTQYF. DNA of the CDR3: TGCGCCAGCAGCGATATCACCAGGGGGGCAGATACGCAGTATTTT.

The chain joins TRBV23-1 to TRBJ2-5; TRBD1 matches at 8 bases. TRBV23-1 is noted as an ORF with a role that remains uncertain. V gave up 6 bases and J gave up 5 bases; unmatched junction bases: 2. The CDR3 has 12 residues. The CDR3 sequence: CASRTGAETQYF. DNA of the CDR3: TGCGCCAGCAGGACAGGGGCCGAGACCCAGTACTTC.

The genes are TRBV6-1 and TRBJ1-4; D remains unclear. The CDR3 is 14 residues long. V lost 0 bases, J lost 0 bases, and 2 bases lay in between. CDR1 MNHNS and CDR2 SASEGT come from the germline V gene. The CDR3 reads CASSEASTNEKLFF. The CDR3 DNA is TGTGCCAGCAGTGAAGCTTCAACTAATGAAAAACTGTTTTTT.

The gene calls are TRBV4-3 and TRBJ1-6; the D is unclear. Trimming removed 3 bases at V and 7 bases at J, with 4 bases between. The V gene's germline CDR1 is LGHNA and CDR2 YSLEER. CDR3 length: 12 amino acids. Here the CDR3 DNA reads TGCGCCAGCAGCCAGGGGAATTCACCCCTCCACTTT. Residues: CASSQGNSPLHF.

The table lists this clone with a count of one. V usage is TRBV7-3 and J usage is TRBJ2-3; D remains ambiguous. This CDR3 spans 14 amino acids. Germline CDR1 is SGHTA and CDR2 is FQGTGA. Trimming took 2 bases from V and 2 from J, leaving 8 bases between them. In nucleotides, the CDR3 is TGTGCCAGCAGCTTAGGGCAGACCACAGATACGCAGTATTTT. Translating it yields CASSLGQTTDTQYF.

The CDR3 DNA reads TGTGCCAGCAGTGAAGTTCCTTTCTTCTATGGCTACACCTTC. Its protein product is CASSEVPFFYGYTF. The V gene is TRBV2, the J gene TRBJ1-2; D gene uncertain. There are 14 residues in the CDR3. V lost 1 base and J 4 bases, leaving 10 bases between the germline ends. CDR1 and CDR2 from the germline V gene are SNHLY and FYNNEI.

The rearrangement joins TRBV5-1 to TRBJ2-1, with D maybe TRBD2 (7 bases). V was shortened by 6 bases and J by 3 bases, with 19 bases between the two germline ends. Germline loops: CDR1 SGHRS, CDR2 YFSETQ. CDR3 length: 16 amino acids. As DNA, the CDR3 is TGCGCCAGCACCCCGGAGCTAGGGGGGGACTACAATGAGCAGTTCTTC. Encoded protein: CASTPELGGDYNEQFF.

This clone was found a few times. The V call is TRBV19, the J call TRBJ1-2; D is possibly TRBD1 (6 bases). Trimming pared 3 bases from V and 4 bases from J, leaving 12 bases between. CDR3 length equals 14 residues. The V gene's germline CDR1 is LNHDA and CDR2 SQIVND (reference sequence). CDR3 DNA: TGTGCCAGTAGTATTGGGGGCGTGGGCTATGGCTACACCTTC. This encodes CASSIGGVGYGYTF. The whole variable domain, remainder taken from reference TRBV19 and TRBJ1-2, is DGGITQSPKYLFRKEGQNVTLSCEQNLNHDAMYWYRQDPGQGLRLIYYSQIVNDFQKGDIAEGYSVSREKKESFPLTVTSAQKNPTAFYLCASSIGGVGYGYTFGSGTRLTVV.

V gene TRBV7-2 combines with J gene TRBJ2-3, with 10 bases identical to TRBD2. Germline lookup yields CDR1 SGHTA and CDR2 FQGNSA. There are 17 residues in the CDR3. Germline trimming cut 3 bases from V and 6 bases from J; bases unmatched to any gene: 12. The CDR3 region is CASSFNSASGGRDTQYF. CDR3 nucleotides: TGTGCCAGCAGCTTCAACTCAGCTAGCGGGGGCAGGGATACGCAGTATTTT. Looking up the rest from reference TRBV7-2 and TRBJ2-3 gives the full variable domain: GAGVSQSPSNKVTEKGKDVELRCDPISGHTALYWYRQSLGQGLEFLIYFQGNSAPDKSGLPSDRFSAERTGGSVSTLTIQRTQQEDSAVYLCASSFNSASGGRDTQYFGPGTRLTVL.

The chain combines TRBV5-4 with TRBJ2-7, with D possibly TRBD2 on 6 matching bases. Germline CDR1 is SGHNT and CDR2 is YYREEE (reference sequence). The CDR3 sequence is 14 residues long. Trimming removed 4 bases from V and 6 bases from J, with 17 bases in between. The chain's CDR3 is CASSHAGSTSEQYF. CDR3 DNA: TGTGCCAGCAGCCACGCCGGGAGCACCTCCGAGCAGTACTTC. Full variable domain (missing parts from reference TRBV5-4 and TRBJ2-7): ETGVTQSPTHLIKTRGQQVTLRCSSQSGHNTVSWYQQALGQGPQFIFQYYREEENGRGNFPPRFSGLQFPNYSSELNVNALELDDSALYLCASSHAGSTSEQYFGPGTRLTVT.

The chain is built from TRBV7-3 and TRBJ1-1; D possibly corresponds to TRBD1 (5 bases). There are 15 residues in the CDR3. From germline, CDR1 is SGHTA and CDR2 FQGTGA. The ends were cut back, 1 base at V and 1 base at J, with 10 bases in the middle. CDR3: CASSLMGPGNTEAFF. CDR3 nucleotides: TGTGCCAGCAGCTTAATGGGACCGGGGAACACTGAAGCTTTCTTT.

The chain recombines TRBV5-6 with TRBJ2-1, with TRBD2 matching over 15 bases. The CDR3 is made up of 13 amino acids. Trimming cost V 7 bases and J 7 bases; bases outside gene matches: 0. Germline V CDR1 and CDR2: SGHDT, YYEEEE. For the CDR3, the DNA is TGTGCCAGCGGACTAGCGGGGGGGAATGAGCAGTTCTTC. This gives the protein CASGLAGGNEQFF.

The chain links TRBV7-6 to TRBJ1-1; D is unclear. CDR3 length: 14 residues. Trimming pared 4 bases from V and 4 bases from J, leaving 13 bases between. Germline CDR1 is SGHVS and CDR2 is FNYEAQ. The CDR3 loop is CASSYRRLGTEAFF. The CDR3 DNA sequence: TGTGCCAGCAGCTATCGACGGTTGGGCACTGAAGCTTTCTTT.

The V and J genes are TRBV29-1 and TRBJ2-5; no firm D call. CDR3 size: 11 residues. Trimming took 4 bases from V and 5 from J, leaving 8 bases between them. Looked up from germline, CDR1 is SQVTM and CDR2 is ANQGSEA. This chain's CDR3 is CSVAPAETQYF. The CDR3 coding sequence is TGCAGCGTTGCCCCGGCGGAGACCCAGTACTTC.

The chain has TRBV5-6 and TRBJ2-7, with TRBD2 as a possible D gene (5 bases). The germline V gene has CDR1 SGHDT and CDR2 YYEEEE. V was cut by 4 bases and J by 2 bases, with 10 bases left in between. There are 13 residues in the CDR3. The CDR3, as DNA: TGTGCCAGCAGCGTCCCGGGGACCTACGAGCAGTACTTC. It yields the protein CASSVPGTYEQYF.

V is TRBV2 and J is TRBJ1-5, with 7 bases aligning to TRBD1. Germline-derived CDR1 and CDR2 are SNHLY and FYNNEI. The V gene end was trimmed by 2 bases and the J gene end by 7 bases; junction bases not matched to a gene: 5. This CDR3 has 14 amino acids. CDR3 amino acids: CASSEQGVGQPQHF. The CDR3 DNA follows: TGTGCCAGCAGTGAACAGGGGGTAGGGCAGCCCCAGCATTTT.

The chain carries TRBV11-3 and TRBJ1-1, with 7 positions matching TRBD1. The CDR3 runs to 13 residues. V was pared by 3 bases and J by 5 bases, with 3 bases of the junction left unmatched. The germline V gene has CDR1 SGHNT and CDR2 YENEEA. The chain's CDR3 is CASSFNRGTEAFF. For the CDR3, the DNA is TGTGCCAGCAGCTTTAACAGGGGTACTGAAGCTTTCTTT.

The rearrangement joins TRBV7-9 to TRBJ1-5; possibly TRBD1 for D (5 bases). V shed 1 base and J shed 0 bases, with 13 bases lying between them. The CDR3 runs 17 residues. In germline, CDR1 is SEHNR, CDR2 FQNEAQ (reference sequence). DNA of the CDR3: TGTGCCAGCAGCTTAGGGGCGGGGGGAGATAGCAATCAGCCCCAGCATTTT. It is translated as CASSLGAGGDSNQPQHF. Full variable domain (remainder filled in from reference TRBV7-9 and TRBJ1-5): DTGVSQNPRHKITKRGQNVTFRCDPISEHNRLYWYRQTLGQGPEFLTYFQNEAQLEKSRLLSDRFSAERPKGSFSTLEIQRTEQGDSAMYLCASSLGAGGDSNQPQHFGDGTRLSIL.

The V call is TRBV6-5, the J call TRBJ2-7; 9 nucleotides match TRBD1. This CDR3 spans 13 amino acids. Germline V gene data show CDR1 as MNHEY and CDR2 as SVGAGI. The J segment lost 2 bases and the V segment lost 5 bases, leaving 1 base of the junction unmatched. The CDR3 nucleotides read TGTGCCAGCAGTGGGACAGGGCCCTACGAGCAGTACTTC. Protein product: CASSGTGPYEQYF.

DNA of the CDR3: TGTGCCAGTAGACCCTCGATAGCGGGGGGGCGTCTCGATGAGCAGTTCTTC. Translation gives CASRPSIAGGRLDEQFF. The chain combines TRBV19 with TRBJ2-1; 11 bases fit TRBD2. The germline CDR1 and CDR2 sequences are LNHDA and SQIVND (reference sequence). Trimming removed 6 bases from V and 8 bases from J; junction bases left unmatched: 15. CDR3 length equals 17 residues.

The gene calls are TRBV11-3 and TRBJ1-1; D is unresolved. Trimming shortened V by 6 bases and J by 4 bases, and 12 bases separated the two germline ends. Per germline, CDR1 SGHNT and CDR2 YENEEA. The CDR3 contains 13 residues. CDR3: CASSQGFATEAFF. The DNA of the CDR3 is TGTGCCAGCAGTCAAGGGTTTGCCACTGAAGCTTTCTTT.

The rearrangement joins TRBV5-1 to TRBJ2-7; TRBD1 or TRBD2 may be the D gene (7 bases each). The germline gives CDR1 SGHRS, CDR2 YFSETQ. There are 15 residues in the CDR3. The V gene lost 4 bases and the J gene lost 5 bases, with 19 bases spanning the gap. CDR3 coding DNA: TGCGCCAGCAGCCCCCCACAGGGAGGGGGCGACGAGCAGTACTTC. Translated, it gives CASSPPQGGGDEQYF.

This clone has only one observation. The chain couples TRBV6-6 to TRBJ2-1; tentatively, D is TRBD1 (6 bases). This CDR3 region has 16 residues. Trimming shortened V by 5 bases and J by 3 bases, and 17 bases separated the two germline ends. Germline V gene data show CDR1 as MNHNY and CDR2 as SVGAGI (reference sequence). CDR3 nucleotide sequence: TGTGCCAGCAGTCATACCGCAGGGGAAGGCTACAATGAGCAGTTCTTC. This translates into CASSHTAGEGYNEQFF.

This clone was observed a single time. The rearrangement uses TRBV30 and TRBJ2-5; the match to TRBD2 covers 9 bases. The CDR3 consists of 15 residues. Germline lookup yields CDR1 GTSNPN and CDR2 SVGIG (reference sequence). The V gene end was trimmed by 0 bases and the J gene end by 1 base; junction bases not matched to a gene: 3. In nucleotides, the CDR3 is TGTGCCTGGAGTGTGGTAGCGGGGGTCCAAGAGACCCAGTACTTC. It translates to CAWSVVAGVQETQYF.

V usage is TRBV6-5 and J usage is TRBJ1-4, with 10 positions matching TRBD1. The CDR3 covers 13 residues. Germline assignment: CDR1 MNHEY and CDR2 SVGAGI. Trimming took 5 bases from V and 7 from J; bases not matched to a gene: 1. The CDR3 sequence: CASSRDRGEKLFF. In DNA form, the CDR3 reads TGTGCCAGCAGTCGGGACAGGGGTGAAAAACTGTTTTTT.

The gene calls are TRBV14 and TRBJ1-1, with D possibly being TRBD1 (5 bases). CDR1 and CDR2 (germline): SGHDN, FVKESK. With 0 bases removed from V and 2 bases from J, the gap between germline ends came to 13 bases. The CDR3 runs 16 residues. The CDR3 nucleotides read TGTGCCAGCAGCCAAGACTGGGGGTTCCTTAACACTGAAGCTTTCTTT. It translates to CASSQDWGFLNTEAFF.

The chain joins TRBV9 to TRBJ1-1; 8 bases fit TRBD1. The length of the CDR3 is 15 residues. Trimming cost V 4 bases and J 0 bases; bases outside gene matches: 5. Germline CDR1 reads SGDLS; CDR2 reads YYNGEE. The CDR3 coding sequence is TGTGCCAGCAGCCCCCGGACAGGGATGAACACTGAAGCTTTCTTT. It encodes CASSPRTGMNTEAFF.